This T cell receptor beta chain was obtained from a study of identical twins. Study-wide points: Beta out-of-frame sequences showed weaker excess sharing between twins.

Trimming cost V 4 bases and J 3 bases, with 13 bases left between them. CDR1 is SGHKS, CDR2 YYEKEE, per germline (reference sequence). The CDR3 runs 14 residues. A template switching step contributed a universal primer site, while unique molecular identifiers were present in the cDNA. TCRdb reanalysed the 5' RACE reads using MiXCR and keeps one entry per CDR3 protein. The table lists around 280,000 distinct CDR3 sequences, about 8.1% of them singletons. This clonotype was picked up one time. What it binds is not known. All donors were healthy, and all were Caucasian. The sample was also reused in another study, on yellow fever vaccine responses in identical twins.

Sequencing was done on a sample of memory (CD45RO+) T cells sorted from blood. The origin of this receptor is a young woman in good health. J is TRBJ2-5 and V is TRBV5-5; D not resolved. The CDR3 sequence is CASSPSASEETQYF. DNA of the CDR3: TGTGCCAGCAGCCCCTCTGCGTCAGAAGAGACCCAGTACTTC.